The 15 T cell receptor beta chains in this list originate from one sample, sequenced in a study of blood T cell repertoires in COVID-19. The repertoire was sequenced with immunoSEQ multiplex PCR; TCRdb's copy has only in-frame clones and lacks some. The repertoire consists of tens of thousands of clones, with 81% occurring once and the leading ten covering under 5%. Sequencing was carried out using peripheral blood. The receptor set was obtained from a man older than 75 with COVID-19, enrolled during active disease.

The V call is TRBV19, the J call TRBJ1-2, with TRBD1 as a possible D gene (5 bases). Trimming shortened V by 5 bases and J by 2 bases, and 9 bases separated the two germline ends. The CDR3 has 13 residues. Germline loops: CDR1 LNHDA, CDR2 SQIVND (reference sequence). The CDR3: CASSVQGNYGYTF. Written as DNA, the CDR3 is TGTGCCAGTAGTGTGCAGGGAAACTATGGCTACACCTTC. Full variable domain (missing parts from reference TRBV19 and TRBJ1-2): DGGITQSPKYLFRKEGQNVTLSCEQNLNHDAMYWYRQDPGQGLRLIYYSQIVNDFQKGDIAEGYSVSREKKESFPLTVTSAQKNPTAFYLCASSVQGNYGYTFGSGTRLTVV.

The genes are TRBV4-1 and TRBJ2-5, with 13 positions matching TRBD2. The CDR3 consists of 17 residues. Germline V gene data show CDR1 as MGHRA and CDR2 as YSYEKL. After removal of 0 bases from V and 5 bases from J, the junction contained 6 bases not matched to a gene. As DNA, the CDR3 is TGCGCCAGCAGCCAAGAGGGGCGACTAGCGGGAGGCGAGACCCAGTACTTC. Amino acid sequence: CASSQEGRLAGGETQYF.

The rearrangement uses TRBV11-2 and TRBJ2-3, with 10 bases identical to TRBD1. Looked up from germline, CDR1 is SGHAT and CDR2 is FQNNGV. V gave up 4 bases and J gave up 2 bases; unmatched junction bases: 6. The CDR3 length is 16 residues. The CDR3 sequence is CASSWRTGGTTDTQYF. CDR3 DNA: TGTGCCAGCAGCTGGCGGACAGGGGGGACCACAGATACGCAGTATTTT.

This clone was seen a single time. Other nucleotide sequences in the sample specify the same CDR3. CDR3 region: CASSSQGARGYTF. The CDR3 nucleotides read TGTGCCAGCAGCTCGCAGGGGGCGCGGGGCTACACCTTC. The chain uses TRBV7-2 and TRBJ1-2; 8 bases line up with TRBD1. The V segment lost 4 bases and the J segment 8 bases; nucleotides outside the gene matches: 6. CDR1 is SGHTA, CDR2 FQGNSA, per germline. This CDR3 is built from 13 residues.

The chain links TRBV7-2 to TRBJ2-3; 8 bases map to TRBD1. Losses at the gene ends were 3 bases for V and 2 bases for J; bases not matched to a gene: 10. The CDR3 covers 17 residues. The germline V gene has CDR1 SGHTA and CDR2 FQGNSA. The CDR3 here is CASSFLRTGTATDTQYF. CDR3 bases: TGTGCCAGCAGCTTCCTCAGGACAGGGACCGCCACAGATACGCAGTATTTT.

The CDR3 nucleotides read TGTGCCAGCAGAGAACAGGGGCGAGACTACGAGCAGTACTTC. This gives the protein CASREQGRDYEQYF. This rearrangement joins TRBV6-6 to TRBJ2-7, with 7 bases aligning to TRBD1. With V trimmed by 6 bases and J by 3 bases, 8 bases remained unmatched. Germline V CDR1 and CDR2: MNHNY, SVGAGI (reference sequence). This CDR3 spans 14 amino acids.

The chain is built from TRBV11-3 and TRBJ2-7; 8 positions match TRBD1. Germline assignment: CDR1 SGHNT and CDR2 YENEEA. The CDR3 sequence is 15 residues long. V lost 4 bases to trimming and J lost 1 base; unmatched junction nucleotides: 6. The CDR3 bases are TGTGCCAGCAGCTCGAGGACAGGGAGGTCCTACGAGCAGTACTTC. It is translated as CASSSRTGRSYEQYF.

This clone was seen more than once but under ten times. The gene calls are TRBV25-1 and TRBJ1-5; 9 bases are shared with TRBD1. The CDR3 loop spans 14 amino acids. CDR1 and CDR2 (germline): MGHDK, SYGVNS. V gave up 4 bases and J gave up 6 bases; unmatched junction bases: 4. Here the CDR3 reads CASSAGQGLQPQHF. CDR3 coding DNA: TGTGCCAGCAGTGCCGGACAGGGGCTTCAGCCCCAGCATTTT.

The V call is TRBV28, the J call TRBJ1-2; D is unresolved. This CDR3 has 13 amino acids. Germline CDR1 is MDHEN and CDR2 is SYDVKM. V gave up 2 bases and J gave up 2 bases, with 6 bases separating them. The CDR3 coding sequence is TGTGCCAGCAGTTTAACGGGAAACTATGGCTACACCTTC. It translates to CASSLTGNYGYTF.

The genes are TRBV7-2 and TRBJ2-5; D might be TRBD1 (5 bases). Germline V gene data show CDR1 as SGHTA and CDR2 as FQGNSA. The CDR3 has 15 residues. The V end was cut by 2 bases, the J end by 1 base, with 11 bases between. CDR3 region: CASSLLSRVQETQYF. The CDR3 nucleotides are TGTGCCAGCAGCTTATTGTCCAGGGTCCAAGAGACCCAGTACTTC.

The chain couples TRBV19 to TRBJ2-7, with 9 nucleotides matching TRBD1. Germline V lookup: CDR1 LNHDA, CDR2 SQIVND (reference sequence). The CDR3 is made up of 15 amino acids. The trim removed 3 bases at V and 6 bases at J, leaving 9 bases unmatched. The CDR3: CASSMSGTGHIEQYF. The CDR3 DNA sequence: TGTGCCAGTAGTATGAGCGGGACAGGGCACATCGAGCAGTACTTC.

The genes are TRBV9 and TRBJ1-3; 8 bases agree with TRBD1. Germline assignment: CDR1 SGDLS and CDR2 YYNGEE. Trimming at V came to 4 bases and at J to 0 bases, leaving 3 bases not matched to a gene. There are 15 residues in the CDR3. The CDR3 nucleotides are TGTGCCAGCAGCCCGGACAGGGACTCTGGAAACACCATATATTTT. Encoded protein: CASSPDRDSGNTIYF.

The gene calls are TRBV29-1 and TRBJ1-2, with D possibly matching TRBD1 (6 bases). V dropped 0 bases and J dropped 6 bases, with 11 bases sitting between them. Germline CDR1 and CDR2: SQVTM and ANQGSEA. The CDR3 is made up of 13 amino acids. In DNA, the CDR3 is TGCAGCGTTGAAGATCCAGGGGAAAATGGCTACACCTTC. Translation: CSVEDPGENGYTF.

This chain joins TRBV19 and TRBJ2-7; 7 nucleotides align to TRBD1. V lost 5 bases to trimming and J lost 5 bases; unmatched junction nucleotides: 15. The CDR3 sequence is 16 residues long. CDR1 and CDR2 (germline): LNHDA, SQIVND (reference sequence). The chain's CDR3 is CASSPHPPTGLHEQYF. The CDR3, as DNA: TGTGCCAGTAGTCCTCACCCCCCGACAGGGCTCCACGAGCAGTACTTC.

V is TRBV6-1 and J is TRBJ2-3; 7 bases map to TRBD2. Trimming cost V 0 bases and J 2 bases; bases outside gene matches: 8. In germline, CDR1 is MNHNS, CDR2 SASEGT. This CDR3 spans 17 amino acids. Written as DNA, the CDR3 is TGTGCCAGCAGTGAAGCATACGGGAGGACCTACACAGATACGCAGTATTTT. Its translation is CASSEAYGRTYTDTQYF.